The clone carrying this T cell receptor beta chain has a count of ten or more. Its antigen remains unknown. TCRdb re-analysed the 5' RACE reads in MiXCR, keeping a single row per CDR3 protein. In the table there are approximately 220,000 distinct CDR3 sequences, 7.5% of which are singletons. This sample is part of a study of identical twins. The CDR3 has 15 residues. Germline CDR1 and CDR2: SEHNR and FQNEAQ (reference sequence). V was pared by 3 bases and J by 0 bases, with 0 bases of the junction left unmatched. The study, taken as a whole, reports: Within cord blood, abundant beta clonotypes carried fewer insertions, but memory repertoires showed no such trend. Researchers reported excess low generation probability among twin-shared out-of-frame alpha sequences.

The same sample was also used in a study of yellow fever vaccine responses in identical twins. Per that paper: It has been reported that, in twins, the vaccine T cell response seemed partly convergent and partly personalized.

The J gene is TRBJ2-2, the V gene TRBV7-9; TRBD2 aligns across 8 bases. This receptor was identified in a woman between 18 and 29 years old in good health. Sequencing was performed on memory (CD45RO+) T cells sorted from blood. The CDR3 is CASSFGGANTGELFF. In DNA, the CDR3 is TGTGCCAGCAGCTTCGGGGGGGCGAACACCGGGGAGCTGTTTTTT.